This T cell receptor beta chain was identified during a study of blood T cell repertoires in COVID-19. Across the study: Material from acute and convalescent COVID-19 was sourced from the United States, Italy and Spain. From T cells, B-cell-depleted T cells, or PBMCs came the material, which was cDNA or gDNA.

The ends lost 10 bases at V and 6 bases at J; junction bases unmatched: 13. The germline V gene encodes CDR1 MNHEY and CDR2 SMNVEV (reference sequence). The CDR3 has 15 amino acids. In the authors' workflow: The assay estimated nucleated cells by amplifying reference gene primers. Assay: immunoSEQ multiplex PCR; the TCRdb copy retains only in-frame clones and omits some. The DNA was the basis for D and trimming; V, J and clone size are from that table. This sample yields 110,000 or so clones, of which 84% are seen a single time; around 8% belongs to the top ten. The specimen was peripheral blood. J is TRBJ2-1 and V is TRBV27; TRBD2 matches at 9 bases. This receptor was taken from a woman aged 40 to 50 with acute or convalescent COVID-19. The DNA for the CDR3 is TGTGCCACCTCCCTAGAAGCGGGGGGCCGCAATGAGCAGTTCTTC. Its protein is CATSLEAGGRNEQFF.